The rows below give T cell receptor beta chains drawn from one sample of a study of blood T cell repertoires in COVID-19. Measured with immunoSEQ multiplex PCR; TCRdb has only the in-frame clones, and not every one. Here the sample spans around 97,000 clones, roughly 84% being singletons. The sample consisted of peripheral blood. These receptors all come from a human donor in a cohort sampled during active or convalescent COVID-19. Both conserved end residues are part of each CDR3. Fields, in order: V gene, J gene, CDR3 length, D gene, clone size, CDR3 protein, CDR3 DNA. A D gene is named only where the DNA matches it firmly. Clone size, where shown, is once, few, many, or a class for clones that have expanded.

TRBV5-5,TRBJ1-4,15,NA,NA,CASSTGLGVNEKLFF,TGTGCCAGCAGTACGGGACTCGGGGTAAATGAAAAACTGTTTTTT
TRBV5-1,TRBJ2-2,13,NA,once,CASSLTETGELFF,TGCGCCAGCAGCTTGACGGAGACCGGGGAGCTGTTTTTT
TRBV5-1,TRBJ2-5,15,TRBD2,NA,CASSLAPTSEETQYF,TGCGCCAGCAGCTTGGCCCCAACTAGCGAAGAGACCCAGTACTTC
TRBV3-1/TRBV3-2,TRBJ1-2,14,NA,NA,CASSQGSGLYGYTF,TGTGCCAGCAGCCAAGGGTCAGGACTTTATGGCTACACCTTC
TRBV7-9,TRBJ1-6,16,NA,NA,CASSLRAGTNNSPLHF,TGTGCCAGCAGCTTAAGGGCCGGGACAAATAATTCACCCCTCCACTTT
TRBV7-9,TRBJ2-2,14,NA,NA,CASSLGGNTGELFF,TGTGCCAGCAGCTTAGGAGGTAACACCGGGGAGCTGTTTTTT
TRBV3-1/TRBV3-2,TRBJ1-2,17,NA,NA,CASSQGPGLPTGYGYTF,TGTGCCAGCAGCCAGGGTCCGGGACTCCCGACGGGCTATGGCTACACCTTC
TRBV2,TRBJ1-6,14,NA,NA,CASRRPGTISPLHF,TGTGCCAGCAGGCGCCCCGGGACAATATCACCCCTCCACTTT
TRBV7-2,TRBJ2-3,12,NA,NA,CASSVVAGTQYF,TGTGCCAGCAGCGTAGTGGCGGGTACGCAGTATTTT
TRBV2,TRBJ2-2,15,NA,once,CASIRGGRDTGELFF,TGTGCCAGCATTCGCGGGGGCAGGGACACCGGGGAGCTGTTTTTT